This T cell receptor beta chain was sequenced for a study of prognosis after radiotherapy for stage I lung cancer. This clonotype was found a few times. A read error is possible here, since a much larger clone lies one base away. With two-round multiplex PCR, TCR beta CDR3 sequences were amplified from genomic DNA. The first round of PCR was done with primers that matched each TRBV and TRBJ gene. TCRdb re-analysed the multiplex PCR reads in MiXCR, keeping a single row per CDR3 protein. This table holds roughly 30,000 distinct CDR3 sequences, approximately 44% found once. The length of the CDR3 is 12 residues. CDR1 is MNHEY and CDR2 is SVGEGT in the germline V gene. The V and J ends lost 4 bases and 6 bases respectively, with 7 bases between them.

This sequence originates from a donor over 45 with non-small cell lung cancer. Material: PBMCs, obtained before or after stereotactic body radiation therapy (not recorded which). This chain uses TRBV6-2 or TRBV6-3 with TRBJ1-3; unclear D gene. The DNA for the CDR3 is TGTGCCAGCAGTTCTTTTGTAAACACCATATATTTT. This sequence encodes CASSSFVNTIYF.